A single sample gave rise to the 2 T cell receptor beta chains below, sequenced in a study of shared clonotypes between healthy human individuals. Repertoires were generated with immunoSEQ multiplex PCR, while TCRdb's copy carries only in-frame clones and drops some. This table has fewer than 650,000 clones, around three quarters appearing once. The source material was PBMCs. These TCRs come from a woman in her thirties or forties in good health. Some clones in this sample may be carry-over from other donors' samples.

A single count supports this clone. The chain combines TRBV18 with TRBJ2-7; D is unclear. This CDR3 is built from 13 residues. V lost 4 bases, J lost 3 bases, and 10 bases lay in between. In germline, CDR1 is KGHSH, CDR2 LQKENI. The CDR3 nucleotides are TGTGCCAGCTCACTCGCATCAATCTACGAGCAGTACTTC. Encoded protein: CASSLASIYEQYF.

This chain uses TRBV2 with TRBJ2-7, with D perhaps TRBD2 (6 bases). The CDR3 length is 14 residues. Per the germline V gene, CDR1 is SNHLY and CDR2 is FYNNEI. The V and J ends lost 4 bases and 0 bases respectively, with 10 bases between them. CDR3 in DNA: TGTGCCAGCAGTGTCCGGGACTTCTCCTACGAGCAGTACTTC. Amino acid sequence: CASSVRDFSYEQYF.